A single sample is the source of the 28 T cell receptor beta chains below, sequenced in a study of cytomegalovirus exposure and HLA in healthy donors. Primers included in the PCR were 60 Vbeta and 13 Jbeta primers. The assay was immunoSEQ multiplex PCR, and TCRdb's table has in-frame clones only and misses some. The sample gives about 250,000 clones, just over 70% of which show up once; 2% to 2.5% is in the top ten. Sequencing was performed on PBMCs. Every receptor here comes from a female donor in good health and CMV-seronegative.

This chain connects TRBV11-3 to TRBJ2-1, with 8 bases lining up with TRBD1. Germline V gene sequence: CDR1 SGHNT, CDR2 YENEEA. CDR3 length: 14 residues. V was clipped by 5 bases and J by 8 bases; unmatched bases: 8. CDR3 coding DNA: TGTGCCAGCAGCCCCCGACAGGGGTATGATGAGCAGTTCTTC. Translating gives CASSPRQGYDEQFF. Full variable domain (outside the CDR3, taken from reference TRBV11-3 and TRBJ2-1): EAGVVQSPRYKIIEKKQPVAFWCNPISGHNTLYWYLQNLGQGPELLIRYENEEAVDDSQLPKDRFSAERLKGVDSTLKIQPAELGDSAVYLCASSPRQGYDEQFFGPGTRLTVL.

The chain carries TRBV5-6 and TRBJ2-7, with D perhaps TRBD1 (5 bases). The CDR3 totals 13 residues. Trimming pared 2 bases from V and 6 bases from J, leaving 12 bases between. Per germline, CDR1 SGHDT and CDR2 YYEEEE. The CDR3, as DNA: TGTGCCAGCAGCTTTCAGGGCCCGGGCGAGCAGTACTTC. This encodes CASSFQGPGEQYF.

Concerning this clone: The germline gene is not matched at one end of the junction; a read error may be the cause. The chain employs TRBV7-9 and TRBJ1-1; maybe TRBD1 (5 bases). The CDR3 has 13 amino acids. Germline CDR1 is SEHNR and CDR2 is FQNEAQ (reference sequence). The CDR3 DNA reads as TGTTCCAGCACCTACACGGGGGGGACTGAAGCTTTCTTT. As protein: CSSTYTGGTEAFF.

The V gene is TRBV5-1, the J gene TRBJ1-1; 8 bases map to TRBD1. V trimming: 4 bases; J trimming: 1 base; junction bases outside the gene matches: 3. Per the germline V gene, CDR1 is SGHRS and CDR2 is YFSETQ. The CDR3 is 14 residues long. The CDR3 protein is CASSPDRGNTEAFF. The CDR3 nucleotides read TGCGCCAGCAGCCCCGACAGGGGGAACACTGAAGCTTTCTTT. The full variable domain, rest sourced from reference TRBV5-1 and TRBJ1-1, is KAGVTQTPRYLIKTRGQQVTLSCSPISGHRSVSWYQQTPGQGLQFLFEYFSETQRNKGNFPGRFSGRQFSNSRSEMNVSTLELGDSALYLCASSPDRGNTEAFFGQGTRLTVV.

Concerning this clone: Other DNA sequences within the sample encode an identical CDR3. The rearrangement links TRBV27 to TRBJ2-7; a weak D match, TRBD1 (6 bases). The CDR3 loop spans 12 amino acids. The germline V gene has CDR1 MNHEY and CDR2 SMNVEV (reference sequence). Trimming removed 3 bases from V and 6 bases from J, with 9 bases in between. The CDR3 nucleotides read TGTGCCAGCAGTTTCACAGGGAGCGAGCAGTACTTC. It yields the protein CASSFTGSEQYF.

The CDR3 sequence is CASSDTPGAFF. The CDR3 DNA is TGTGCCAGCAGTGATACCCCCGGGGCTTTCTTT. V usage is TRBV2 and J usage is TRBJ1-1; D is uncertain. CDR3 length: 11 residues. Germline values: CDR1 SNHLY, CDR2 FYNNEI. Trimming took off 3 bases at V and 11 bases at J, with 10 bases between the two ends.

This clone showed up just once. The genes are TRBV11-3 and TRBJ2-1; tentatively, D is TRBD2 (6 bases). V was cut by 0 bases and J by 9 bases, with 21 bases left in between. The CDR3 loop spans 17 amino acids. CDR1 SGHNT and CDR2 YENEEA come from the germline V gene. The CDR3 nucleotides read TGTGCCAGCAGCTTAGATCTTCTAGCGTCTGCAATCGGTGAGCAGTTCTTC. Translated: CASSLDLLASAIGEQFF.

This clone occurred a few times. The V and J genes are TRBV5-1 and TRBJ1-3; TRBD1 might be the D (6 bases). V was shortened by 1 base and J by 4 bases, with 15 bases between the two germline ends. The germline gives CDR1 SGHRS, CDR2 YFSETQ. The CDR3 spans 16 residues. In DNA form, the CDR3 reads TGCGCCAGCAGCTTGTCCGGCAGGGGATCAGGAAACACCATATATTTT. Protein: CASSLSGRGSGNTIYF.

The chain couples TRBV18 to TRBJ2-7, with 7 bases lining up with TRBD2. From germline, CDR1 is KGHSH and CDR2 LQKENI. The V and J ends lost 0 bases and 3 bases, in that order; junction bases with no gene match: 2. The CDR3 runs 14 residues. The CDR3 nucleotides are TGTGCCAGCTCACCACCCGGGACTAACTACGAGCAGTACTTC. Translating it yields CASSPPGTNYEQYF.

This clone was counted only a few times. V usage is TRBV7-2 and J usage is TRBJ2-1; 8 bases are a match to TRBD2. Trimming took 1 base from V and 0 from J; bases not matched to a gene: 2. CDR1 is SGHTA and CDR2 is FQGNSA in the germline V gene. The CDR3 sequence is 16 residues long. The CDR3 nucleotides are TGTGCCAGCAGCTTAGTGAGCGGGAGCTCCTACAATGAGCAGTTCTTC. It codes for CASSLVSGSSYNEQFF. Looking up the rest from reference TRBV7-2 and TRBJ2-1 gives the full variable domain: GAGVSQSPSNKVTEKGKDVELRCDPISGHTALYWYRQSLGQGLEFLIYFQGNSAPDKSGLPSDRFSAERTGGSVSTLTIQRTQQEDSAVYLCASSLVSGSSYNEQFFGPGTRLTVL.

As DNA, the CDR3 is TGTGCCAGCAGTGAAGTACAGCGGAACACAGATACGCAGTATTTT. Translation gives CASSEVQRNTDTQYF. V and J are TRBV2 and TRBJ2-3; D is perhaps TRBD2 (5 bases). The CDR3 has 15 amino acids. V lost 1 base to trimming and J lost 2 bases, with 10 bases between them. CDR1 and CDR2 from the germline V gene are SNHLY and FYNNEI. Full variable domain (missing parts from reference TRBV2 and TRBJ2-3): EPEVTQTPSHQVTQMGQEVILRCVPISNHLYFYWYRQILGQKVEFLVSFYNNEISEKSEIFDDQFSVERPDGSNFTLKIRSTKLEDSAMYFCASSEVQRNTDTQYFGPGTRLTVL.

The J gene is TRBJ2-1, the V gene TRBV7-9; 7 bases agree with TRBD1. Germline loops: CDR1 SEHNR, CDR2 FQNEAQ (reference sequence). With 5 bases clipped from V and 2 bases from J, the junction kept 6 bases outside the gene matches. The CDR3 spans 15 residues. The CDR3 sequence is CASSITGTAYNEQFF. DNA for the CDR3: TGTGCCAGCAGCATAACCGGGACAGCCTACAATGAGCAGTTCTTC.

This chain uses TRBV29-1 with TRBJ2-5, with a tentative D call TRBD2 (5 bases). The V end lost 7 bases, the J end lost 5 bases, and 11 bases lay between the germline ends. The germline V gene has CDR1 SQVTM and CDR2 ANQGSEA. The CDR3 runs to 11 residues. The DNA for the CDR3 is TGCAGCGCCGGACTCGCTGAGACCCAGTACTTC. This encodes CSAGLAETQYF.

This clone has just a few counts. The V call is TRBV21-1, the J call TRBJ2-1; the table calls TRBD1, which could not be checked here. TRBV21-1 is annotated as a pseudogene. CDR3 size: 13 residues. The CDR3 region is CASRVGDRGEQFF. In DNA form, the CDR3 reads TGTGCCAGCAGGGTGGGGGACAGGGGAGAGCAGTTCTTC.

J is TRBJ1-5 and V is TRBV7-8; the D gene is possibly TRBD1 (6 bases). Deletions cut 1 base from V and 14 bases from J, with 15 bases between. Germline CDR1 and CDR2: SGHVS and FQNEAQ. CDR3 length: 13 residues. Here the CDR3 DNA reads TGTGCCAGCAGCTTAGGAAAACAGGGCCCTGAGCATTTT. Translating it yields CASSLGKQGPEHF.

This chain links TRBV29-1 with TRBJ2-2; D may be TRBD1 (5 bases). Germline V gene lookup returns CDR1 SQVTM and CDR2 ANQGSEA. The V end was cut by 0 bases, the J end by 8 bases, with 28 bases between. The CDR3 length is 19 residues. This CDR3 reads CSVEDSPRCRQLFLGELFF. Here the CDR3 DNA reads TGCAGCGTTGAAGATTCTCCGCGGTGTAGACAGTTATTCCTGGGGGAGCTGTTTTTT.

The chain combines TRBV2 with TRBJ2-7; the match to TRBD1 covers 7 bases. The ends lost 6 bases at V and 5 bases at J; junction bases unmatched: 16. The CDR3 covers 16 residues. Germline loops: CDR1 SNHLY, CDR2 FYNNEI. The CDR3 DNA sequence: TGTGCCAGCAGCGATCCCTTTGAAGGGGGCGATAACGAGCAGTACTTC. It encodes CASSDPFEGGDNEQYF.

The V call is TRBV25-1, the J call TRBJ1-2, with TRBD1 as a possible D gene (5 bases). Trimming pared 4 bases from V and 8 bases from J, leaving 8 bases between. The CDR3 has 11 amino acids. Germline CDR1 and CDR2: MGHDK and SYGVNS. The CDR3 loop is CASSAGDGYTF. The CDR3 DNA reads TGTGCCAGCAGTGCGGGGGACGGCTACACCTTC.

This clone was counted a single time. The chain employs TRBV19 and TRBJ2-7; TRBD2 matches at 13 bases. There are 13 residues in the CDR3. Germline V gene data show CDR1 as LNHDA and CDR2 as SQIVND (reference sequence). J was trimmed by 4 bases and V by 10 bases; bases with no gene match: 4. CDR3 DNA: TGTGCCACCTCGGGACTAGCGGGATACGAGCAGTACTTC. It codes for CATSGLAGYEQYF.

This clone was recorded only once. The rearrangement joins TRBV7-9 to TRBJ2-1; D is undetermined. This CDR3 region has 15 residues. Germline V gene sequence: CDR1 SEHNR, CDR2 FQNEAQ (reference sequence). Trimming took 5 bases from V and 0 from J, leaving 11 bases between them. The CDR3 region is CASSAASSSYNEQFF. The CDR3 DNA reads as TGTGCCAGCAGCGCTGCGTCAAGCTCCTACAATGAGCAGTTCTTC.

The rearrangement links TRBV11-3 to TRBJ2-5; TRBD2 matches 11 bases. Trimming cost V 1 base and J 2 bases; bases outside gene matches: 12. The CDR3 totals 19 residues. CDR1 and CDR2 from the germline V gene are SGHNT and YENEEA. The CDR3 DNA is TGTGCCAGCAGCTTAGGCATAGCGGGAGGGCCGTACGCACAAGAGACCCAGTACTTC. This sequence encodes CASSLGIAGGPYAQETQYF.

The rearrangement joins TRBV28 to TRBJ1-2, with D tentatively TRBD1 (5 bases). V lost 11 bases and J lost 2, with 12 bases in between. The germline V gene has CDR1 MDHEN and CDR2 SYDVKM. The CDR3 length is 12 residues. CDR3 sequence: CAGGRPNYGYTF. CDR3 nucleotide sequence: TGTGCCGGGGGGAGGCCGAACTATGGCTACACCTTC.

The CDR3 DNA reads as TGCGCCAGCAGCCCAGGATCCGGGAGGGGGGCCACCGGGGAGCTGTTTTTT. Translating it yields CASSPGSGRGATGELFF. V and J are TRBV5-1 and TRBJ2-2; TRBD2 agrees at 8 bases. V dropped 4 bases and J dropped 4; count of bases not matched to a gene: 12. The length of the CDR3 is 17 residues. The V gene's germline CDR1 is SGHRS and CDR2 YFSETQ. Full variable domain (remainder filled in from reference TRBV5-1 and TRBJ2-2): KAGVTQTPRYLIKTRGQQVTLSCSPISGHRSVSWYQQTPGQGLQFLFEYFSETQRNKGNFPGRFSGRQFSNSRSEMNVSTLELGDSALYLCASSPGSGRGATGELFFGEGSRLTVL.

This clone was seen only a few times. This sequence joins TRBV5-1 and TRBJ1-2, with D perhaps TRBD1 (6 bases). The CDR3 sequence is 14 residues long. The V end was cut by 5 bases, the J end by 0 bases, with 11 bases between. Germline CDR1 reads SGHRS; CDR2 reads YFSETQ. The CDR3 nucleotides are TGCGCCAGCAGTTCGGGGGGCCCTAACTATGGCTACACCTTC. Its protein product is CASSSGGPNYGYTF.

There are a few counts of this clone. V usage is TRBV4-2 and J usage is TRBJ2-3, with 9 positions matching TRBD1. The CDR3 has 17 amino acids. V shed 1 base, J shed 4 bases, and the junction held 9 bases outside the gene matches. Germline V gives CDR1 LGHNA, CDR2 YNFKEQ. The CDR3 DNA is TGTGCCAGCAGCCAAGCCCCCGGACAGGGGCTACCAGATACGCAGTATTTT. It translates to CASSQAPGQGLPDTQYF.

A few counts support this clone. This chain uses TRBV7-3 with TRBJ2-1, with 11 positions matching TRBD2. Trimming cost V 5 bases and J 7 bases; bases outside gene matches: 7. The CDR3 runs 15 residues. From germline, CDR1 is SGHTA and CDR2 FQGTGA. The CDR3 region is CASSQRLAGGNEQFF. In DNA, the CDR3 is TGTGCCAGCAGCCAACGCCTAGCGGGAGGAAATGAGCAGTTCTTC.

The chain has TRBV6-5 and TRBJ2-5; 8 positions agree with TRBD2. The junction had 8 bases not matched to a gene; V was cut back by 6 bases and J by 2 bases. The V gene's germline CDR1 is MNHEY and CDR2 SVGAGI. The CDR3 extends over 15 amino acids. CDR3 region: CASRALAGPQETQYF. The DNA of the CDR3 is TGTGCCAGCAGGGCCCTAGCGGGCCCTCAAGAGACCCAGTACTTC.

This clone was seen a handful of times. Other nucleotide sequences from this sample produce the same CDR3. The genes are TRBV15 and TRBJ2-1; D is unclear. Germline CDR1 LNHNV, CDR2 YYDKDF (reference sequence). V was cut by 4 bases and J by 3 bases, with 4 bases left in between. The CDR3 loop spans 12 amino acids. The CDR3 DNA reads TGTGCCACCAGCACGGGCTACAATGAGCAGTTCTTC. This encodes CATSTGYNEQFF.